Below are 20 T cell receptor beta chains sequenced from a single sample in a study of tumor-infiltrating lymphocytes in primary liver carcinoma. Between roughly 20 and 30 mg of unsorted bulk tissue served as the source from which RNA and DNA were co-extracted. A constant-region primer served to make TCR beta cDNA from roughly 480 ng total RNA. It was through three nested multiplex PCR rounds of slightly modified ARM-PCR that TCR beta libraries arose. TRBV1-TRBV30 forward and Cbeta reverse primers drove the first two approximately 10-cycle rounds. TCRdb called the multiplex PCR reads again in MiXCR, with one record for every CDR3 protein. The sample contains fewer than 90,000 distinct CDR3 sequences, 65% to 80% of which appear only once. The sample consisted of liver tumor tissue from sampling region 1. This sample's subset: tumor region T1, superior pole. Receptors originate from a man between 35 and 55 years old with primary liver carcinoma and hepatitis B virus infection.

As regards this clonotype: Possible read error: a much larger clone is one base away. The J gene is TRBJ1-2, the V gene TRBV11-2; the D gene is possibly TRBD1 (6 bases). CDR3 length equals 14 residues. Per the germline V gene, CDR1 is SGHAT and CDR2 is FQNNGV. CDR3 DNA: TGTGTCAGCAGCCGAGGCCCAGGGGACCGCGGCTACACCTTC. Translating it yields CVSSRGPGDRGYTF.

The gene calls are TRBV6-2 or TRBV6-3 and TRBJ2-7, with D possibly matching TRBD2 (6 bases). CDR3 size: 18 residues. Germline values: CDR1 MNHEY, CDR2 SVGEGT. V lost 6 bases, J lost 10 bases, and 34 bases lay in between. In DNA form, the CDR3 reads TGTGCCAGCAGCGATCGAAGCGGGCCGACTAGAGGGACTGGCGAACAGTACTTC. It codes for CASSDRSGPTRGTGEQYF.

The rearrangement links TRBV11-2 to TRBJ2-1; 7 bases agree with TRBD2. The V gene's germline CDR1 is SGHAT and CDR2 FQNNGV. The ends lost 4 bases at V and 15 bases at J; junction bases unmatched: 21. This CDR3 spans 16 amino acids. The CDR3 reads CASSYVSTSGRGGGFF. The CDR3, as DNA: TGTGCCAGCAGCTACGTTTCGACTAGTGGGAGGGGAGGCGGGTTCTTC.

As concerns this clonotype: Sequence at one end of the junction differs from germline and may be a read error. The chain combines TRBV11-2 with TRBJ2-7; D not resolved. Germline-derived CDR1 and CDR2 are SGHAT and FQNNGV. This CDR3 is built from 14 residues. CDR3 sequence: CASSLIDGAYEQYF. The CDR3 DNA follows: TGTGCCAGTAGCTTAATTGACGGAGCCTACGAGCAGTACTTC.

On this clonotype: A much larger clonotype is one base distant, so this may be a read error. The rearrangement joins TRBV7-9 to TRBJ2-3; a possible D gene is TRBD2 (5 bases). V dropped 3 bases and J dropped 5 bases, with 12 bases sitting between them. The CDR3 contains 14 residues. CDR1 SEHNR and CDR2 FQNEAQ come from the germline V gene (reference sequence). CDR3 DNA sequence: TGTGCCAGCAGCTTCCTAAGTCGGGGAGATACGCAGTATTTT. Protein sequence: CASSFLSRGDTQYF.

Points on this clonotype: Here the CDR3 omits its conserved ending phenylalanine or tryptophan, so a read error is the likely source. This chain connects TRBV18 to TRBJ2-5; D is uncertain. V lost 5 bases to trimming and J lost 2 bases, with 3 bases between them. CDR1 is KGHSH, CDR2 LQKENI, per germline. The CDR3 runs 11 residues. The CDR3 DNA follows: TGTGCCAGCTCATCTCAAGAGACCCAGTACCTC. This translates into CASSSQETQYL.

The chain carries TRBV11-2 and TRBJ2-3; D assignment may be TRBD1 or TRBD2 (5 bases each). V shed 11 bases and J shed 4 bases, with 19 bases lying between them. The germline CDR1 and CDR2 sequences are SGHAT and FQNNGV. This CDR3 has 14 amino acids. DNA for the CDR3: TGTGCCGGAAGGACAAGGGAGCCCGCAGATACGCAGTATTTT. Translation: CAGRTREPADTQYF.

This clonotype was recorded many times. The chain employs TRBV25-1 and TRBJ2-7; 9 positions agree with TRBD2. V lost 2 bases to trimming and J lost 7 bases; unmatched junction nucleotides: 0. Germline V gene lookup returns CDR1 MGHDK and CDR2 SYGVNS. The CDR3 loop spans 12 amino acids. CDR3 in amino acids: CASSELAGEQYF. The CDR3, as DNA: TGTGCCAGCAGTGAACTAGCGGGAGAGCAGTACTTC.

About this clonotype: A single base separates this from a much larger clone, so it may be a read error. The chain links TRBV6-6 to TRBJ2-3, with D perhaps given as TRBD1 or TRBD2 (5 bases each). The CDR3 spans 14 residues. Germline loops: CDR1 MNHNY, CDR2 SVGAGI (reference sequence). The CDR3 reads CASSPLGTTDTRYF. DNA for the CDR3: TGTGCCAGCAGCCCACTAGGGACGACAGATACGCGGTATTTT.

This chain joins TRBV24-1 and TRBJ2-1; TRBD2 matches at 12 bases. This CDR3 is built from 19 residues. J lost 0 bases, V lost 3 bases, and 8 bases had no gene match. Germline V gene data show CDR1 as KGHDR and CDR2 as SFDVKD. CDR3 DNA: TGTGCCACCAGTGATCCCCAGACTAGCGGGAGAAGCTCCTACAATGAGCAGTTCTTC. Its translation: CATSDPQTSGRSSYNEQFF.

As for this clonotype: The missing conserved phenylalanine or tryptophan at the end of this CDR3 makes a read error likely. The chain couples TRBV2 to TRBJ2-5; D perhaps matches TRBD1 (6 bases). CDR1 SNHLY and CDR2 FYNNEI come from the germline V gene. The CDR3 sequence is 12 residues long. The CDR3 sequence: CASDRFQETQYL. The DNA for the CDR3 is TGTGCCAGCGACAGGTTTCAAGAGACACAGTACTTA.

Concerning this clonotype: A read error may be the cause here, since a much bigger clone is one base away. This chain joins TRBV30 and TRBJ2-1, with 7 nucleotides matching TRBD2. CDR3 length: 13 amino acids. Germline trimming cut 1 base from V and 9 bases from J; bases unmatched to any gene: 6. Germline CDR1 GTSNPN, CDR2 SVGIG (reference sequence). CDR3 amino acids: CAWSGGGWGEQFF. The CDR3 bases are TGTGCCTGGAGTGGGGGGGGATGGGGTGAGCAGTTCTTC.

Concerning this clonotype: One end of the junction is discordant with germline, which a read error may explain. This chain uses TRBV7-9 with TRBJ2-3; D may be TRBD2 (7 bases). Germline assignment: CDR1 SEHNR and CDR2 FQNEAQ (reference sequence). The CDR3 sequence is 14 residues long. The CDR3 nucleotides read TGTGCCAGCAGCTTGAGGGGGGGCACAGATAGGCAGTATTTC. Translated, it gives CASSLRGGTDRQYF.

This clonotype was observed a handful of times. Relative to the germline gene, one junction end is altered; a read error may explain this. The chain recombines TRBV2 with TRBJ1-1; no reliable D call. This CDR3 has 14 residues. CDR1 SNHLY and CDR2 FYNNEI come from the germline V gene. The CDR3 region is CASGDKFMNTEAFF. As DNA, the CDR3 is TGTGCCAGCGGTGACAAGTTCATGAACACTGAAGCTTTCTTT.

This clonotype was seen once. No conserved phenylalanine or tryptophan is present at the end of the CDR3, so a read error is the likely explanation. This sequence joins TRBV11-2 and TRBJ2-7; D is undetermined. Germline CDR1 is SGHAT and CDR2 is FQNNGV. The CDR3 is 14 amino acids. Trimming pared 2 bases from V and 5 bases from J, leaving 13 bases between. CDR3 nucleotide sequence: TGTGCCAGCAGCTTAACCAACGGAGCCCACGAGCAGTACTCC. Amino acids: CASSLTNGAHEQYS.

The count of this clonotype is one. The chain uses TRBV6-5 and TRBJ2-1; TRBD1 aligns across 9 bases. The CDR3 totals 14 residues. From germline, CDR1 is MNHEY and CDR2 SVGAGI. The CDR3 sequence is CVISWKDRGNEQFF. CDR3 DNA: TGTGTCATCAGTTGGAAGGACAGGGGCAATGAGCAGTTCTTC.

Worth noting for this clonotype: One end of the junction fails to match germline, which may point to a read error. The CDR3 loop is CTISEGRINEKLFF. In DNA, the CDR3 is TGTACCATCAGTGAAGGGCGAATCAATGAAAAACTGTTTTTT. The V and J genes are TRBV10-3 and TRBJ1-4; D unclear. In germline, CDR1 is ENHRY, CDR2 SYGVKD. The CDR3 loop spans 14 amino acids.

Points on this clonotype: One junction end does not reproduce the germline sequence, and a read error may be involved. The chain recombines TRBV6-1 with TRBJ2-3; 7 nucleotides agree with TRBD2. Germline lookup yields CDR1 MNHNS and CDR2 SASEGT. CDR3 length equals 16 residues. In DNA form, the CDR3 reads TGTGCCTGCAGTCAATTAGCGGGTTTAACCACAAATACCCAGTATTTT. Translation gives CACSQLAGLTTNTQYF.

With regard to this clonotype: One junction end disagrees with the germline gene, perhaps due to a read error. The J gene is TRBJ2-2, the V gene TRBV10-3, with D unresolved. Germline V CDR1 and CDR2: ENHRY, SYGVKD. This CDR3 has 16 residues. In DNA, the CDR3 is TGTGTCATCAGTCCCTCGCCCCGGGTGGAGACCGGGGAGCTGTTTTTT. Its translation: CVISPSPRVETGELFF.

Concerning this clonotype itself: This likely comes from a read error, as the CDR3 has no conserved phenylalanine or tryptophan at its end. The gene calls are TRBV11-2 and TRBJ2-7; D is ambiguous. The CDR3 is 15 amino acids. The germline V gene has CDR1 SGHAT and CDR2 FQNNGV. CDR3 coding DNA: TGTGTCAGCAGCCTATCTGTGGGAATATCCTACGGGCAGTACCTC. It encodes CVSSLSVGISYGQYL.